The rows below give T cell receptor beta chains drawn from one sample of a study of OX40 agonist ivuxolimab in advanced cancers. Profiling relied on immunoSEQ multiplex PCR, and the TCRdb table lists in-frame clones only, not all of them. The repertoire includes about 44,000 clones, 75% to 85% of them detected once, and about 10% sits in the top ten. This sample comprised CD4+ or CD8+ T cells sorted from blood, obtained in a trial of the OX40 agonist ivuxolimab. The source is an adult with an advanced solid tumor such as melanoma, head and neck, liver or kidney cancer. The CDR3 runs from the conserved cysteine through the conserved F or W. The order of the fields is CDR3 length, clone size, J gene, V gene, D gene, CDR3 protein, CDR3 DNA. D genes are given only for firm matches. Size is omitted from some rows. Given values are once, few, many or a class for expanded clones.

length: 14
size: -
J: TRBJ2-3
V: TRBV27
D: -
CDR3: CASAAMTARDTQYF
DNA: TGTGCCAGCGCAGCAATGACTGCTCGCGATACGCAGTATTTT

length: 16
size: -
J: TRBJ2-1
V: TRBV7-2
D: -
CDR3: CASSLAGTQTYNEQFF
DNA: TGTGCCAGCAGCTTAGCGGGGACCCAGACCTACAATGAGCAGTTCTTC

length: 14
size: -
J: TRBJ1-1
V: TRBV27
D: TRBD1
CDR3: CASSLYRGGTEAFF
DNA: TGTGCCAGCAGTTTATACAGGGGAGGGACTGAAGCTTTCTTT

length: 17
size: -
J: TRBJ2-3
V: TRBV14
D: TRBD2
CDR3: CASSPPTSGRPTDTQYF
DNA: TGTGCCAGCAGCCCCCCCACTAGCGGGAGGCCGACAGATACGCAGTATTTT

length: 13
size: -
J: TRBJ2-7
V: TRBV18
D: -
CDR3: CASSPREGYEQYF
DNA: TGTGCCAGCTCACCCCGTGAGGGATACGAGCAGTACTTC

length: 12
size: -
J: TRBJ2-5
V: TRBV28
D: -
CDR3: CASTRKQETQYF
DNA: TGTGCCAGCACACGTAAACAAGAGACCCAGTACTTC

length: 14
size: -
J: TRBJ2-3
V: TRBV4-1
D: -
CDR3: CASSRLGGTGTQYF
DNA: TGCGCCAGCAGCCGCCTTGGAGGCACCGGTACGCAGTATTTT

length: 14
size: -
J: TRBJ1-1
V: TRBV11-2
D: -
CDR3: CASSRSQGRTEAFF
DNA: TGTGCCAGCAGCCGATCGCAGGGGAGAACTGAAGCTTTCTTT

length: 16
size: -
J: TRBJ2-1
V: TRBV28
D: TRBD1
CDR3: CASSLLGGQGFDEQFF
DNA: TGTGCCAGCAGTTTATTGGGGGGACAGGGGTTCGATGAGCAGTTCTTC

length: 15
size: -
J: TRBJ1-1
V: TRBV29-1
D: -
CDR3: CSGFLGGGRDTEAFF
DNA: TGCAGCGGCTTCCTAGGGGGGGGGCGAGACACTGAAGCTTTCTTT

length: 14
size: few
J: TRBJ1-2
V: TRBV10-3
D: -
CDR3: CAISEVKDRSGYTF
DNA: TGTGCCATCAGTGAGGTAAAGGATCGAAGTGGCTACACCTTC

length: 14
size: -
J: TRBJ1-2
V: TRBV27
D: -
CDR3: CASSLKQGSEGYTF
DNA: TGTGCCAGCAGTTTGAAACAGGGATCAGAAGGCTACACCTTC

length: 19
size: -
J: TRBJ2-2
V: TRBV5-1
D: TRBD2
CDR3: CASSATGLAGVVDTGELFF
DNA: TGCGCCAGCAGCGCTACCGGACTAGCGGGAGTCGTAGACACCGGGGAGCTGTTTTTT

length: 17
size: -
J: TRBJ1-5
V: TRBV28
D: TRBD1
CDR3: CASRGRQGAFVNQPQHF
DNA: TGTGCCAGCAGGGGAAGACAGGGGGCATTCGTCAATCAGCCCCAGCATTTT

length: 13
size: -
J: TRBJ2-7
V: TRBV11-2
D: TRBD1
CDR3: CASSFGRQGAEYF
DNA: TGTGCCAGCAGCTTCGGCCGACAGGGGGCCGAGTACTTC

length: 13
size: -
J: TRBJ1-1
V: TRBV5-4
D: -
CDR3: CASRLTMNTEAFF
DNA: TGTGCCAGCAGGTTAACCATGAACACTGAAGCTTTCTTT

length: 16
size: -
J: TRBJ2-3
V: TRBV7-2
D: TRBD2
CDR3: CASSLGLAARTDTQYF
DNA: TGTGCCAGCAGCTTAGGGCTAGCGGCCCGCACAGATACGCAGTATTTT

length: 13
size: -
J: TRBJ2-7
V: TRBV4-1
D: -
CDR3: CASSQDPVYEQYF
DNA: TGCGCCAGCAGCCAAGATCCCGTCTACGAGCAGTACTTC

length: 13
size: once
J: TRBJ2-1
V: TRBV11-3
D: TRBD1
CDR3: CASSLVGTGEQFF
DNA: TGTGCCAGCAGCTTAGTCGGGACAGGCGAGCAGTTCTTC

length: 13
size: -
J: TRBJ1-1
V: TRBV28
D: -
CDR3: CASNLPRVTEAFF
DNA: TGTGCCAGCAACCTACCGCGGGTTACTGAAGCTTTCTTT

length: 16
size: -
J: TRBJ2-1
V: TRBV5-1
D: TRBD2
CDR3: CASSFGGGGPYNEQFF
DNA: TGCGCCAGCAGCTTTGGCGGGGGGGGACCCTACAATGAGCAGTTCTTC

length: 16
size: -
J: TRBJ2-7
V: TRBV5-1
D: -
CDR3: CASSLTGPPSSYEQYF
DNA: TGCGCCAGCAGCTTGACAGGTCCACCGAGCTCCTACGAGCAGTACTTC

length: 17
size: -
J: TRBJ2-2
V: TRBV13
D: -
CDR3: CASSATGPTQNTGELFF
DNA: TGTGCCAGCAGCGCTACCGGACCAACCCAGAACACCGGGGAGCTGTTTTTT

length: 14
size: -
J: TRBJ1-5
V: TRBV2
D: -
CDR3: CASSPDSYNQPQHF
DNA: TGTGCCAGCAGTCCGGACAGCTACAATCAGCCCCAGCATTTT

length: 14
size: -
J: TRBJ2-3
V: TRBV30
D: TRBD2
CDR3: CAWSVVGGQDTQYF
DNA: TGTGCCTGGAGTGTCGTGGGAGGGCAAGATACGCAGTATTTT

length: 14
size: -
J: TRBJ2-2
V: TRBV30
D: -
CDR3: CAWSGGAGTGELFF
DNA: TGTGCCTGGAGTGGGGGGGCCGGCACCGGGGAGCTGTTTTTT

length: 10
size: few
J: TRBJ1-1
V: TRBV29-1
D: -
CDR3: CSVKNTEAFF
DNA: TGCAGCGTTAAGAACACTGAAGCTTTCTTT

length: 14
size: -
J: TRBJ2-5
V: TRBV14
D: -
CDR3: CASSQRQGGETQYF
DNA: TGTGCCAGCAGCCAAAGACAGGGAGGGGAGACCCAGTACTTC

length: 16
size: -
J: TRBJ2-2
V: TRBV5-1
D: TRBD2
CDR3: CASSSAGLGLAGELFF
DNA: TGCGCCAGCAGCTCGGCAGGACTAGGGTTGGCCGGGGAGCTGTTTTTT

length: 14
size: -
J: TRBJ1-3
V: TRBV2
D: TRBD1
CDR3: CASSGTGVGNTIYF
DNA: TGTGCCAGCAGTGGGACAGGGGTCGGAAACACCATATATTTT

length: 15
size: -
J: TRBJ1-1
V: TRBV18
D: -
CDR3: CASSANGQGQTEAFF
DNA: TGTGCCAGCTCAGCCAACGGCCAGGGCCAAACTGAAGCTTTCTTT

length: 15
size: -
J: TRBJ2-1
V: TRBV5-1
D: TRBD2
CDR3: CASSGLAGGYNEQFF
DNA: TGCGCCAGCAGCGGACTAGCGGGGGGCTACAATGAGCAGTTCTTC

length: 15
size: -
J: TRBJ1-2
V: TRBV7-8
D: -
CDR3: CASSGPRVASYGYTF
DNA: TGTGCCAGCAGCGGACCCAGGGTGGCGAGCTATGGCTACACCTTC

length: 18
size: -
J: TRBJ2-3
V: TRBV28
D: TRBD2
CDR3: CASSSPYLLAGDTDTQYF
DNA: TGTGCCAGCAGTTCGCCTTACCTACTAGCGGGAGACACAGATACGCAGTATTTT

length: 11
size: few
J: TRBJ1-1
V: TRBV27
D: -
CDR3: CASSYGGLAFF
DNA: TGTGCCAGCAGTTACGGGGGTTTGGCTTTCTTT

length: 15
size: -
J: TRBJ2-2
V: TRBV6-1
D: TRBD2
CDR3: CASTGGRKATGELFF
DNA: TGTGCCAGCACGGGCGGGAGGAAGGCCACCGGGGAGCTGTTTTTT

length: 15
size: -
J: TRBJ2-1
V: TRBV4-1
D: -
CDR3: CASSQDLGRYNEQLF
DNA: TGCGCCAGCAGCCAAGATTTGGGGCGTTACAATGAGCAGCTCTTC

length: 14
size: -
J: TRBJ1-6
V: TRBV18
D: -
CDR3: CASSSRDVDSPLHF
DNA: TGTGCCAGCTCATCCAGGGATGTGGATTCACCCCTCCACTTT

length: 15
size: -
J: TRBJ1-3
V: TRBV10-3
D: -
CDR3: CAISESVGVGNTIYF
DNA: TGTGCCATCAGTGAGTCGGTAGGGGTTGGAAACACCATATATTTT

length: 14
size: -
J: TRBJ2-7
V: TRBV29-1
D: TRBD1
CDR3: CSVRPRTGNYEQYF
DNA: TGCAGCGTTCGACCCCGGACAGGGAACTACGAGCAGTACTTC

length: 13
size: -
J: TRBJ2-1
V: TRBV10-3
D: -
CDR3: CAIREGPYNEQFF
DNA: TGTGCCATCAGGGAGGGTCCTTACAATGAGCAGTTCTTC

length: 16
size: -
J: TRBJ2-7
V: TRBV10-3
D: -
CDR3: CAISDGFWTEGNEQYF
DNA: TGTGCCATCAGTGATGGGTTTTGGACGGAGGGGAACGAGCAGTACTTC

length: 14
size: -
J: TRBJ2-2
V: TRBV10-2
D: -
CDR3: CASSQGVMVGELFF
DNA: TGCGCCAGCTCCCAGGGCGTTATGGTCGGGGAGCTGTTTTTT

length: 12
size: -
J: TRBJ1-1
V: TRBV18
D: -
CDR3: CASSPNRGRWDF
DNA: TGTGCCAGCTCACCAAACCGGGGCCGGTGGGACTTT

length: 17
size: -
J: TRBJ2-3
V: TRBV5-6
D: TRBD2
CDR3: CASSLRGSGRSTDTQYF
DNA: TGTGCCAGCAGCTTGAGAGGGAGCGGGAGAAGCACAGATACGCAGTATTTT

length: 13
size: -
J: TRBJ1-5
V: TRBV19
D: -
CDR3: CASRDQPYQPQHF
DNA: TGTGCCAGTCGAGATCAACCCTATCAGCCCCAGCATTTT

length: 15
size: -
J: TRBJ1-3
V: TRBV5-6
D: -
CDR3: CASSLDLWGRDTIYF
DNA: TGTGCCAGCAGCTTGGACCTCTGGGGGCGAGACACCATATATTTT

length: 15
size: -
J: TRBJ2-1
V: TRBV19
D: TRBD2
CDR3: CASSGAGGLYNEQFF
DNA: TGTGCCAGTAGTGGAGCGGGAGGTCTCTACAATGAGCAGTTCTTC

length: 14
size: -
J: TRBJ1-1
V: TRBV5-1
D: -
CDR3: CASSAKVENTEAFF
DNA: TGCGCCAGCAGCGCCAAAGTGGAGAACACTGAAGCTTTCTTT

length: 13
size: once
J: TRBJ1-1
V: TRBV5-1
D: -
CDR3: CASSPLGAGEAFF
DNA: TGCGCCAGCAGCCCCCTGGGGGCAGGTGAAGCTTTCTTT